This T cell receptor beta chain derives from a study of blood T cells in healthy people across ages. Study observations and caveats: In long-lived donors, naive CD4+ cell counts and diversity exceeded those of aged donors.

Healthy Caucasian individuals from Russia aged about 6 to 90 were enrolled as donors. The extraction recovered at least 5 micrograms of total RNA per sample. Primed by a sample-barcoded 5' primer and a J-beta primer mix, a second PCR proceeded for roughly 7 to 12 cycles. Each cDNA molecule, via a template-switch adaptor with 12 random nucleotides, was tagged. MiXCR, applied by TCRdb to the 5' RACE reads, yields one record per CDR3 protein. The sample lists 580,000 or so distinct CDR3 sequences, 47% occurring once. Worth noting for this clonotype: Its target is unknown.

Trimming cost V 7 bases and J 6 bases, with 8 bases left between them. CDR3 length: 11 residues. Germline V gene lookup returns CDR1 MNHEY and CDR2 SMNVEV (reference sequence). The source is a man at least 80 years old in good health. Sequencing input: blood. This sequence joins TRBV27 and TRBJ2-3, with D hard to call. As DNA, the CDR3 is TGTGCCAGCACCTATAGGGATACGCAGTATTTT. Translation: CASTYRDTQYF.